This TCR beta chain was identified during a study of T cell responses to AZD1222 COVID-19 vaccine. Turning to this clone: Its antigen is unidentified.

Sequencing used immunoSEQ multiplex PCR; TCRdb keeps in-frame clones, though not all of them. The table records fewer than 200,000 clones, 90% of them present only once. Germline CDR1 is SGHRS and CDR2 is YFSETQ. The CDR3 spans 15 residues. The germline V and J ends were trimmed by 6 bases and 1 base, with 14 bases remaining between them. Findings and limits, study-wide: When two AZD1222 doses had been given, Spike-specific TCR breadth and depth rose.

Source: peripheral blood, taken on day 0 of AZD1222 vaccination. This sequence was found in an adult in good health. The rearrangement joins TRBV5-1 to TRBJ2-1; a weak D match, TRBD1 (5 bases). The CDR3 sequence: CASTLGVVSYNEQFF. The CDR3 nucleotides are TGCGCCAGCACCCTAGGGGTCGTTTCCTACAATGAGCAGTTCTTC.